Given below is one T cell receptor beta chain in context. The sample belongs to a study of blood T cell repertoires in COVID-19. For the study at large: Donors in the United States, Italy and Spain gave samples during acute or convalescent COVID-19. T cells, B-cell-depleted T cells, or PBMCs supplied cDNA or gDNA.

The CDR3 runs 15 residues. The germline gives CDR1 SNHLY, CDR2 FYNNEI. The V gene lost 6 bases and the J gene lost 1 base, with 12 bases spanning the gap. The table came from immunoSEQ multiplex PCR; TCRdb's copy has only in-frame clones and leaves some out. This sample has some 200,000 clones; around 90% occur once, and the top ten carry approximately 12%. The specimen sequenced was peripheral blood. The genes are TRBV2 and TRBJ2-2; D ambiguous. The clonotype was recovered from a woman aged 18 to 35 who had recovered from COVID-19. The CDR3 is CASRNYHQNTGELFF. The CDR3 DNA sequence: TGTGCCAGCAGAAACTACCACCAGAACACCGGGGAGCTGTTTTTT.